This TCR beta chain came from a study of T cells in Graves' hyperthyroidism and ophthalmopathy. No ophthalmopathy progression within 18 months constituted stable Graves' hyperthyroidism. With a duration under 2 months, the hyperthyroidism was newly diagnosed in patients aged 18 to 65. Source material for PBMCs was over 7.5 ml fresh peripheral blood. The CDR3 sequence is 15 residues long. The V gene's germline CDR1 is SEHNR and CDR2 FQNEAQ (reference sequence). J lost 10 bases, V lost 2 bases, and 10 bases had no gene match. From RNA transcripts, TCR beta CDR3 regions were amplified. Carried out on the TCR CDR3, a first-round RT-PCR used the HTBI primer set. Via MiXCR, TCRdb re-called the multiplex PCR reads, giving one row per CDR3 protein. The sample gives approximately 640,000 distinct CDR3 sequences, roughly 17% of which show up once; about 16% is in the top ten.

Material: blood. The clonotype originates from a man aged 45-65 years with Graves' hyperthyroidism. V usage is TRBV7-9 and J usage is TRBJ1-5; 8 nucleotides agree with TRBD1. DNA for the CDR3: TGTGCCAGCAGCTTACAGGGCAGGGGGCCTCTCCCCCAGCATTTT. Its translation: CASSLQGRGPLPQHF.